This T cell receptor beta chain stems from a study of T cells in Graves' hyperthyroidism and ophthalmopathy. Details on this clonotype: Its antigen is not known.

There were TCR beta CDR3 regions amplified from RNA transcripts. Initially, a first-round RT-PCR of the TCR CDR3 employed the HTBI primer set. TCRdb redid the calling of the multiplex PCR reads with MiXCR, one entry per CDR3 protein. The table shows some 440,000 distinct CDR3 sequences, with 15% to 19% occurring only once. Study-level points and caveats: Ophthalmopathy cases were set apart from stable hyperthyroidism by a 13 V-J model.

The ends were cut back, 4 bases at V and 7 bases at J, with 14 bases in the middle. The CDR3 is 15 residues long. From germline, CDR1 is KGHSH and CDR2 LQKENI. The TCR sequence derives from a woman between 18 and 29 years old with Graves' hyperthyroidism. Sequences were obtained from blood. The genes are TRBV18 and TRBJ1-6; D remains ambiguous. Here the CDR3 reads CASSRSAVLNSPLHF. DNA of the CDR3: TGTGCCAGCTCACGCTCGGCAGTCTTAAATTCACCCCTCCACTTT.